These T cell receptor beta chains were read from a single sample in a study of T cell repertoires in cytomegalovirus infection. Using its own MiXCR run on the reads, TCRdb lists one record per CDR3 protein. The sample lists approximately 110,000 distinct CDR3 sequences; over 25% were seen once. Their recognized antigens are unknown. The input for sequencing was CD8+ T cells from cultured PBMCs, taken from culture after CMV antigen stimulation. The receptors shown here come from a human donor in good health (CMV status not recorded). Some clones in this sample may be carry-over from other donors' samples. Both conserved end residues are part of each CDR3. Fields, in order: V gene, D gene, clone size, J gene, CDR3 DNA, CDR3 protein. A D gene is named only where the DNA matches it firmly. Clone size is stated in some rows and not others, as once, few, many or a class when expanded.

>TRBV15|NA|NA|TRBJ2-1
TGTGCCACCAGCAGAGATCTCTGGAGCTCCTACAATGAGCAGTTCTTC
CATSRDLWSSYNEQFF
>TRBV2|TRBD1|NA|TRBJ1-2
TGTGCCAGCAGTGTGATCATCGAGGGGGCTATGGGCTACACCTTC
CASSVIIEGAMGYTF
>TRBV12-3/TRBV12-4|NA|once|TRBJ1-3
TGTGCCAGCAGTTTCCCGTCCTCTGGAAACACCATATATTTT
CASSFPSSGNTIYF
>TRBV7-6|NA|NA|TRBJ2-5
TGTGCCAGCAGCTTAGTCCCAGCGGTAGAGACCCAGTACTTC
CASSLVPAVETQYF
>TRBV4-3|TRBD1|few|TRBJ2-7
TGCGCCAGCAGCCAACAGGGGGTCTACGAGCAGTACTTC
CASSQQGVYEQYF
>TRBV27|NA|NA|TRBJ2-3
TGTGCCAGCAGTTTCGACGTTGGTAGCGCAGATACGCAGTATTTT
CASSFDVGSADTQYF
>TRBV12-5|NA|NA|TRBJ1-1
TGTGCTAGTGGTTTGGGGCAACCGAACACTGAAGCTTTCTTT
CASGLGQPNTEAFF
>TRBV10-3|TRBD1|few|TRBJ1-5
TGTGCCATCAGTGAGTCGGGACAGGGGCTTCAGCCCCAGCATTTT
CAISESGQGLQPQHF
>TRBV27|NA|few|TRBJ2-3
TGTGCCAGCAGAAACACAGATACGCAGTATTTT
CASRNTDTQYF
>TRBV7-6|NA|NA|TRBJ2-7
TGTGCCAGCAGCTTCGGGCGGGGGCGACCCGAGCAGTACTTC
CASSFGRGRPEQYF
>TRBV19|NA|many|TRBJ2-1
TGTGCCAGTAGCACGGAGGGGAGCTCCTACAATGAGCAGTTCTTC
CASSTEGSSYNEQFF
>TRBV19|NA|few|TRBJ1-1
TGTGCCAGTAGGTTCGGGCAGGGTGGCGAAGCTTTCTTT
CASRFGQGGEAFF
>TRBV6-6|NA|few|TRBJ1-5
TGTGCCAGCAGTTACTTGACCACCCGGGGGACCCAGCCCCAGCATTTT
CASSYLTTRGTQPQHF
>TRBV18|NA|NA|TRBJ1-2
TGTGCCAGCTCAGGTGCCAGGGAGAATGGCTACACCTTC
CASSGARENGYTF
>TRBV12-3/TRBV12-4|NA|few|TRBJ2-7
TGTGCCAGCAGTTTTATGGTCTACGAGCAGTACTTC
CASSFMVYEQYF
>TRBV4-1|NA|NA|TRBJ1-1
TGCGCCAGCAGCCAAGATTTCGGTCAGGATAACACTGAAGCTTTCTTT
CASSQDFGQDNTEAFF
>TRBV7-8|TRBD1|many|TRBJ1-1
TGTGCCAGCAGCTTAGGGACAGGGGCTTCGAACACTGAAGCTTTCTTT
CASSLGTGASNTEAFF
>TRBV5-5|NA|few|TRBJ2-7
TGTGCCAGCAGCTGGACGGATTACGAGCAGTACTTC
CASSWTDYEQYF
>TRBV6-1|NA|many|TRBJ2-3
TGTGCCAGCAGTTATCTGGGGGCAGATACGCAGTATTTT
CASSYLGADTQYF
>TRBV3-1|NA|once|TRBJ1-2
TGTGCCAGCAGCCAAGATACAGGCCATGGCTACACCTTC
CASSQDTGHGYTF
>TRBV19|TRBD2|once|TRBJ2-1
TGTGCCAGTAGTCTGAGTTGGGGACTACTATACAATGAGCAGTTCTTC
CASSLSWGLLYNEQFF